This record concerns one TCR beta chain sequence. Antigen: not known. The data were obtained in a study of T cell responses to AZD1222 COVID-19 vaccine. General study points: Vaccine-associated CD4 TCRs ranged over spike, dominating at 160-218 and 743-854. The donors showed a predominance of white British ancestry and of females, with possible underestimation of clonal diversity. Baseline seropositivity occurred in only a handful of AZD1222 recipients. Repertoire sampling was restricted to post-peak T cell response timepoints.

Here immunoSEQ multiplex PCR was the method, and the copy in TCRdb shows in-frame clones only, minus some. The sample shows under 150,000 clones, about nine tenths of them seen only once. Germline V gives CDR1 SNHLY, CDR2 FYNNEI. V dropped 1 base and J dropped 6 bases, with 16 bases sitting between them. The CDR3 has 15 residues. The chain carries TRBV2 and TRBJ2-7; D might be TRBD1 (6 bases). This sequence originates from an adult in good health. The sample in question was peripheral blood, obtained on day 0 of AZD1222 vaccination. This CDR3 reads CASSEVGHRPAEQYF. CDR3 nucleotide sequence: TGTGCCAGCAGTGAAGTGGGACACCGCCCCGCCGAGCAGTACTTC.